The 24 T cell receptor beta chains listed next were all sequenced from one sample in a study of cytomegalovirus exposure and HLA in healthy donors. This PCR relied on a set of 60 Vbeta primers and 13 Jbeta primers. The method was immunoSEQ multiplex PCR; TCRdb's version includes in-frame clones alone and lacks a portion of them. The repertoire has some 90,000 clones, around four fifths of them found once; the top ten carry under 2.5%. The sequenced material came from PBMCs. The receptor set was obtained from a boy between 10 and 17 years old in good health and CMV-seronegative.

The chain combines TRBV4-3 with TRBJ2-6; possible D gene TRBD1, 5 bases. This CDR3 contains 16 residues. V shed 0 bases and J shed 2 bases, with 8 bases lying between them. Germline CDR1 reads LGHNA; CDR2 reads YSLEER. CDR3 nucleotide sequence: TGCGCCAGCAGCCAAGAAAAGGGGACTGGGGCCAACGTCCTGACTTTC. As protein: CASSQEKGTGANVLTF.

V usage is TRBV4-3 and J usage is TRBJ2-5; the match to TRBD2 covers 7 bases. The trim removed 3 bases at V and 5 bases at J, leaving 12 bases unmatched. The CDR3 has 16 residues. Germline-derived CDR1 and CDR2 are LGHNA and YSLEER. CDR3 sequence: CASSHGLGDSGETQYF. In DNA form, the CDR3 reads TGCGCCAGCAGCCACGGACTGGGTGATAGCGGGGAGACCCAGTACTTC.

J is TRBJ1-2 and V is TRBV4-3; 10 positions agree with TRBD1. The length of the CDR3 is 15 residues. Germline assignment: CDR1 LGHNA and CDR2 YSLEER. Germline trimming cut 1 base from V and 8 bases from J; bases unmatched to any gene: 7. This chain's CDR3 is CASSQVGQGFGGYTF. The DNA of the CDR3 is TGCGCCAGCAGCCAAGTGGGACAGGGGTTCGGGGGCTACACCTTC.

The count of this clone is one. The chain is built from TRBV7-2 and TRBJ2-7; the D is unclear. CDR1 SGHTA and CDR2 FQGNSA come from the germline V gene. This CDR3 has 13 residues. Trimming took 3 bases from V and 2 from J, leaving 8 bases between them. CDR3 sequence reads: CASSFHSTYEQYF. CDR3 bases: TGTGCCAGCAGCTTCCACTCTACCTACGAGCAGTACTTC.

The V and J genes are TRBV5-6 and TRBJ2-5; D is possibly TRBD1 (6 bases). The V end lost 5 bases, the J end lost 1 base, and 12 bases lay between the germline ends. This CDR3 has 14 amino acids. CDR1 SGHDT and CDR2 YYEEEE come from the germline V gene. CDR3 loop: CASSPQGLQETQYF. CDR3 nucleotides: TGTGCCAGCAGTCCCCAGGGGCTCCAAGAGACCCAGTACTTC.

This clone was seen just once. The V gene is TRBV29-1, the J gene TRBJ2-5; possible D gene TRBD2, 6 bases. There are 19 residues in the CDR3. Between the trimmed V and J ends, which lost 0 bases and 3 bases, there was a span of 26 bases. From germline, CDR1 is SQVTM and CDR2 ANQGSEA. The CDR3 DNA follows: TGCAGCGTTGAAGATCTTGGCGACCGGGACTTATGGTTGAAAGAGACCCAGTACTTC. Protein product: CSVEDLGDRDLWLKETQYF.

This clone was seen once. The chain employs TRBV5-1 and TRBJ2-5; 9 nucleotides match TRBD1. V trimming: 4 bases; J trimming: 2 bases; junction bases outside the gene matches: 6. The CDR3 loop spans 15 amino acids. Germline values: CDR1 SGHRS, CDR2 YFSETQ. The CDR3 DNA is TGCGCCAGCAGCCAATGGACAGGGGAACAAGAGACCCAGTACTTC. It specifies CASSQWTGEQETQYF.

CDR3 in amino acids: CASSEPGQATYEQYF. The CDR3 DNA follows: TGTGCCAGCAGTGAGCCCGGACAGGCGACCTACGAGCAGTACTTC. The gene calls are TRBV2 and TRBJ2-7; the match to TRBD1 covers 7 bases. The V segment lost 3 bases and the J segment 2 bases; nucleotides outside the gene matches: 7. CDR3 length: 15 residues. Germline loops: CDR1 SNHLY, CDR2 FYNNEI.

This clone was seen only once. V gene TRBV29-1 combines with J gene TRBJ2-3, with D possibly being TRBD2 (6 bases). CDR1 and CDR2 (germline): SQVTM, ANQGSEA. Trimming took 7 bases from V and 2 from J, leaving 19 bases between them. This CDR3 region has 15 residues. CDR3 amino acids: CSGRGAGLYTDTQYF. CDR3 coding DNA: TGCAGCGGGCGCGGAGCGGGCCTTTACACAGATACGCAGTATTTT.

The rearrangement uses TRBV29-1 and TRBJ2-5; possibly TRBD2 for D (5 bases). This CDR3 region has 11 residues. V was clipped by 8 bases and J by 4 bases, with 11 bases between them. Germline V gene data show CDR1 as SQVTM and CDR2 as ANQGSEA. CDR3 in DNA: TGCAGCTCCGAGGGCGGAGAGACCCAGTACTTC. It codes for CSSEGGETQYF.

This clone was detected a few times. As DNA, the CDR3 is TGTGCCAGCAGCGTAGGTCCCGGGGTGCGGGAGCAGTACTTC. This translates into CASSVGPGVREQYF. The chain has TRBV9 and TRBJ2-7; TRBD2 might be the D (5 bases). From germline, CDR1 is SGDLS and CDR2 YYNGEE. There are 14 residues in the CDR3. Trimming removed 0 bases at V and 7 bases at J, with 14 bases between.

This clone was seen a handful of times. The chain has TRBV19 and TRBJ2-7; 7 nucleotides agree with TRBD1. Germline V gene lookup returns CDR1 LNHDA and CDR2 SQIVND (reference sequence). CDR3 size: 16 residues. The V segment lost 9 bases and the J segment 0 bases; nucleotides outside the gene matches: 14. Here the CDR3 DNA reads TGTGCCAGCAGCAGTGCTACTGGGGACAGCTCCTACGAGCAGTACTTC. This codes for CASSSATGDSSYEQYF.

The rearrangement uses TRBV29-1 and TRBJ1-4, with no clear D. Germline V gene sequence: CDR1 SQVTM, CDR2 ANQGSEA. The germline V and J ends were trimmed by 1 base and 7 bases, with 16 bases remaining between them. CDR3 size: 15 residues. For the CDR3, the DNA is TGCAGCGTTGAAGTCAGGCAGGTCGGGAGTGAAAAACTGTTTTTT. Residues: CSVEVRQVGSEKLFF. The full variable domain, with the rest looked up from reference TRBV29-1 and TRBJ1-4, is SAVISQKPSRDICQRGTSLTIQCQVDSQVTMMFWYRQQPGQSLTLIATANQGSEATYESGFVIDKFPISRPNLTFSTLTVSNMSPEDSSIYLCSVEVRQVGSEKLFFGSGTQLSVL.

This rearrangement joins TRBV7-9 to TRBJ1-2, with 7 nucleotides matching TRBD1. Germline trimming cut 5 bases from V and 5 bases from J; bases unmatched to any gene: 11. From germline, CDR1 is SEHNR and CDR2 FQNEAQ (reference sequence). This CDR3 has 15 amino acids. As DNA, the CDR3 is TGTGCCAGCAGCCGTTACCGGGACAGCCAGTATGGCTACACCTTC. Residues: CASSRYRDSQYGYTF.

There are many counts of this clone. The genes are TRBV5-6 and TRBJ2-1; 7 bases are a match to TRBD1. Germline V gene sequence: CDR1 SGHDT, CDR2 YYEEEE. This CDR3 spans 12 amino acids. V was clipped by 3 bases and J by 10 bases; unmatched bases: 4. CDR3 amino acids: CASSSRQGEQFF. CDR3 DNA: TGTGCCAGCAGCTCAAGACAGGGAGAGCAGTTCTTC.

The chain is built from TRBV7-9 and TRBJ2-7, with 8 bases identical to TRBD1. Germline CDR1 reads SEHNR; CDR2 reads FQNEAQ (reference sequence). J gave up 9 bases and V 2 bases, and 9 bases lay outside the gene matches. The CDR3 runs to 14 residues. The CDR3 here is CASSLPGQVPSQYF. In nucleotides, the CDR3 is TGTGCCAGCAGCTTACCGGGACAGGTACCCTCGCAGTACTTC. The full variable domain, completed using reference TRBV7-9 and TRBJ2-7, is DTGVSQNPRHKITKRGQNVTFRCDPISEHNRLYWYRQTLGQGPEFLTYFQNEAQLEKSRLLSDRFSAERPKGSFSTLEIQRTEQGDSAMYLCASSLPGQVPSQYFGPGTRLTVT.

The chain uses TRBV15 and TRBJ1-3; D might be TRBD1 (5 bases). Between the trimmed V and J ends, which lost 5 bases and 2 bases, there was a span of 13 bases. The CDR3 is 15 amino acids. CDR1 and CDR2 from the germline V gene are LNHNV and YYDKDF (reference sequence). CDR3 residues: CATSETRGAGNTIYF. The DNA for the CDR3 is TGTGCCACCAGCGAAACCCGGGGGGCTGGAAACACCATATATTTT.

J is TRBJ1-1 and V is TRBV28, with a possible D match to TRBD1 (5 bases). The V and J ends lost 6 bases and 2 bases respectively, with 13 bases between them. Germline V CDR1 and CDR2: MDHEN, SYDVKM. The CDR3 has 14 amino acids. The CDR3 is CASSSPDTNTEAFF. For the CDR3, the DNA is TGTGCCAGCAGCTCTCCGGACACAAACACTGAAGCTTTCTTT.

The chain links TRBV9 to TRBJ1-1, with D maybe TRBD1 (6 bases). CDR1 SGDLS and CDR2 YYNGEE come from the germline V gene. CDR3 size: 12 residues. Trimming shortened V by 6 bases and J by 1 base, and 7 bases separated the two germline ends. The DNA of the CDR3 is TGTGCCAGCACGGGACAGAACACTGAAGCTTTCTTT. Translation gives CASTGQNTEAFF.

J is TRBJ2-7 and V is TRBV29-1, with D hard to call. From germline, CDR1 is SQVTM and CDR2 ANQGSEA. The CDR3 is made up of 11 amino acids. The germline V and J ends were trimmed by 7 bases and 0 bases, with 7 bases remaining between them. CDR3 loop: CSAGGSYEQYF. In nucleotides, the CDR3 is TGCAGCGCCGGTGGCTCCTACGAGCAGTACTTC.

The chain carries TRBV25-1 and TRBJ2-1; tentative D call: TRBD2 (6 bases). The CDR3 is 15 residues long. Between the trimmed V and J ends, which lost 5 bases and 9 bases, there was a span of 20 bases. Germline-derived CDR1 and CDR2 are MGHDK and SYGVNS. DNA of the CDR3: TGTGCCAGCAGTCAAGCGGGCCCCCCCTCGGGTGAGCAGTTCTTC. Translation: CASSQAGPPSGEQFF.

This chain joins TRBV5-1 and TRBJ2-5, with D possibly matching TRBD2 (6 bases). The germline V and J ends were trimmed by 2 bases and 3 bases, with 8 bases remaining between them. CDR3 length: 13 residues. From germline, CDR1 is SGHRS and CDR2 YFSETQ. The CDR3 bases are TGCGCCAGCAGCTTTCGGGGGAAAGAGACCCAGTACTTC. This encodes CASSFRGKETQYF.

This clone was seen just once. This rearrangement joins TRBV11-2 to TRBJ2-1; 11 bases agree with TRBD2. With V trimmed by 4 bases and J by 10 bases, 18 bases remained unmatched. The CDR3 loop spans 18 amino acids. The germline CDR1 and CDR2 sequences are SGHAT and FQNNGV. The CDR3 reads CASSSPQSGTSGLWEQFF. The CDR3 coding sequence is TGTGCCAGCAGCTCACCCCAGTCCGGGACTAGCGGTTTATGGGAGCAGTTCTTC.

The chain is built from TRBV2 and TRBJ2-5, with 8 bases lining up with TRBD1. The germline gives CDR1 SNHLY, CDR2 FYNNEI. The CDR3 has 14 amino acids. The junction had 6 bases not matched to a gene; V was cut back by 7 bases and J by 2 bases. CDR3: CASNAGQGQETQYF. The CDR3 DNA is TGTGCCAGCAACGCCGGACAGGGTCAAGAGACCCAGTACTTC. The full variable domain, completed using reference TRBV2 and TRBJ2-5, is EPEVTQTPSHQVTQMGQEVILRCVPISNHLYFYWYRQILGQKVEFLVSFYNNEISEKSEIFDDQFSVERPDGSNFTLKIRSTKLEDSAMYFCASNAGQGQETQYFGPGTRLLVL.